The sequence of this TCR beta chain was determined in a study of shared clonotypes between healthy human individuals. Assay: immunoSEQ multiplex PCR; the TCRdb copy retains only in-frame clones and omits some. The table has millions of clones, about 95% seen once. CD45RO negativity and positive selection for CCR7 defined naive CD8 cells, a population that excluded terminally differentiated effector memory CD45RA+ cells. V trimming: 4 bases; J trimming: 5 bases; junction bases outside the gene matches: 6. The CDR3 spans 15 residues. The germline V gene encodes CDR1 SGHRS and CDR2 YFSETQ. The rearrangement uses TRBV5-1 and TRBJ2-3; 11 bases fit TRBD1. Sequencing input: naive CD8+ T cells sorted from blood. The source is a man aged 18 to 29 in good health. The CDR3 protein is CASSHGQGAGDTQYF. The CDR3, as DNA: TGCGCCAGCAGCCACGGACAGGGGGCGGGAGATACGCAGTATTTT.